A selection of T cell receptor beta chains follows, all from one sample in a study of T cells in Graves' hyperthyroidism and ophthalmopathy. TCRdb fed the multiplex PCR reads into MiXCR, producing one record per CDR3 protein. The table records around 390,000 distinct CDR3 sequences, roughly 15% of them present only once. Sequencing was done on a sample of blood. All receptors come from a woman aged 25 to 39 with Graves' ophthalmopathy. CDR3s leave out the opening cysteine and the closing phenylalanine or tryptophan.

TRBV6-1 ASSEGTGGDEQY
TRBV6-5 ASSYRGPGTDTQY
TRBV11-2 ASIPLATLIGAAGELF
TRBV20-1 SARARHYEQY
TRBV7-8 ASSFPGLAGGPSTDTQY
TRBV19 ASTSTPGQPQH
TRBV9 ASSVTGSSYEQY
TRBV19 ASTPGLQRGYGYT
TRBV20-1 SAYSGGLLQETQY
TRBV7-3 ASSSHSSSYNEQF